Listed below are T cell receptor beta chains from one sample, sequenced in a study of beta chain features in type 1 diabetes. Sequencing was performed with immunoSEQ multiplex PCR; in TCRdb, only in-frame clones are kept and a portion is missing. The table records about half a million clones, 10% to 12% of them present only once. The sequenced sample was naive CD4+ T cells from blood. Receptor source: a woman in her late teens or twenties in good health. CDR3s include the opening cysteine and the closing phenylalanine or tryptophan. The D gene is left open where the match is weak. Clone size is stated in some rows and not others, as once, few, many or a class when expanded.

d_gene	v_gene	j_gene	abundance	CDR3nt	CDR3aa
NA	TRBV29-1	TRBJ2-3	many	TGCAGCGTTGTCCCAGGCCCAGATACGCAGTATTTT	CSVVPGPDTQYF
TRBD2	TRBV5-6	TRBJ2-5	NA	TGTGCCAGCAGCTTGGCTACTAGCGCTCGGGAGACCCAGTACTTC	CASSLATSARETQYF
TRBD1	TRBV5-1	TRBJ2-3	few	TGCGCCAGCAGCTTGGCCCGGGACAGGGAGCAGTATTTT	CASSLARDREQYF
NA	TRBV27	TRBJ1-2	NA	TGTGCCAGCAGTTTACATCAGGGCATTGGGGGCTATGGCTACACCTTC	CASSLHQGIGGYGYTF
NA	TRBV2	TRBJ2-5	few	TGTGCCAGCAGCCCGGGCTACCGGGGAGAGACCCAGTACTTC	CASSPGYRGETQYF
TRBD1	TRBV7-8	TRBJ1-6	few	TGTGCCAGCAGAGATTCAGGGGGCGGCTATAATTCACCCCTCCACTTT	CASRDSGGGYNSPLHF
NA	TRBV9	TRBJ1-2	few	TGTGCCAGCAGCACCCCCGGCTCTCTTAACTATGGCTACACCTTC	CASSTPGSLNYGYTF
TRBD2	TRBV9	TRBJ2-3	NA	TGTGCCAGCAGCGTTAGCGGGAGAACAGCAGATACGCAGTATTTT	CASSVSGRTADTQYF
TRBD1	TRBV29-1	TRBJ2-3	few	TGCAGCGTCAAGGAGACAGGGGGCAAAGGCACAGATACGCAGTATTTT	CSVKETGGKGTDTQYF
NA	TRBV10-3	TRBJ2-2	NA	TGTGCCATCAGTGAGTCGGGGCAGACCGGGGAGCTGTTTTTT	CAISESGQTGELFF